These 2 T cell receptor beta chains were all obtained from the same sample, sequenced in a study of T cells after yellow fever vaccination. Each CDR3 protein gets one entry after TCRdb re-called the 5' RACE reads with MiXCR. Of 60,000 to 75,000 distinct CDR3 sequences listed, over 6.5% are singletons. The source was CD8+ T cells sorted from PBMCs, collected more than 35 days after the first yellow fever vaccination. These receptors were collected from a man aged 18 to 30 who received the YFV17D yellow fever vaccine.

This clonotype was seen only a few times. This chain joins TRBV5-1 and TRBJ1-1, with a possible D match to TRBD1 (6 bases). This CDR3 contains 14 residues. In germline, CDR1 is SGHRS, CDR2 YFSETQ. Trimming took 4 bases from V and 2 from J, leaving 12 bases between them. CDR3: CASSNGQPNTEAFF. The CDR3, as DNA: TGCGCCAGCAGCAACGGACAGCCCAACACTGAAGCTTTCTTT.

This clonotype was seen ten or more times. The chain links TRBV6-1 to TRBJ2-7; TRBD2 might be the D (7 bases). Germline CDR1 MNHNS, CDR2 SASEGT. This CDR3 comprises 15 residues. Trimming stripped 10 bases from V and 3 bases from J, with 22 bases between. The CDR3 region has the DNA TGTGCCAACCCCTCTCCCGGGGGGCCTTACTACGAGCAGTACGTC. Its protein is CANPSPGGPYYEQYV.